This TCR beta chain comes out of a study of T cells in Graves' hyperthyroidism and ophthalmopathy. Study-wide results and limits: Blood also contained most expanded thyroid clonotypes above 0.001. Ophthalmopathy onset followed model prediction by a median roughly 6.5 months.

RNA transcripts were the template for amplifying TCR beta CDR3 regions. A set of HTBI primers served as the primers for a first-round RT-PCR of the TCR CDR3. TCRdb independently ran MiXCR on the multiplex PCR reads; one entry per CDR3 protein. Of around 200,000 distinct CDR3 sequences in the sample, approximately 15% were seen once. Newly diagnosed hyperthyroidism patients aged 18 to 65 years had disease lasting under 2 months. Patients were excluded because of uncontrolled infection, other autoimmune disease, pregnancy or lactation. CDR3 length: 14 amino acids. V trimming: 4 bases; J trimming: 9 bases; junction bases outside the gene matches: 8. Germline V gene lookup returns CDR1 MNHEY and CDR2 SMNVEV (reference sequence). This clonotype showed up many times. The antigen remains unidentified.

V usage is TRBV27 and J usage is TRBJ2-1, with 8 bases lining up with TRBD2. Sample: blood. The TCR originated in a woman in her 50s with Graves' hyperthyroidism. CDR3 region: CASSSGTSMGEQFF. CDR3 DNA: TGTGCCAGCAGTTCTGGGACTAGTATGGGTGAGCAGTTCTTC.